This T cell receptor (beta chain) was retrieved from a study of regulatory T cells in long-lasting Graves disease. The CDR3 is 13 residues long. Trimming at V came to 6 bases and at J to 3 bases, leaving 4 bases not matched to a gene. Germline V CDR1 and CDR2: SNHLY, FYNNEI. Arm-PCR with iRepertoire HTBI primers amplified the CDR3 regions for these TCR beta libraries. Via MiXCR, TCRdb re-called the multiplex PCR reads, giving one row per CDR3 protein. Among around 400,000 distinct CDR3 sequences listed, roughly 21% were seen once. The time point denotes: persistent/refractory GD, antithyroid drugs over 5 years with positive TRAb. Scientists built the TCR library using RNA that was extracted from PBMCs. This clonotype was observed many times.

The chain recombines TRBV2 with TRBJ1-1; 7 bases map to TRBD1. The source material was peripheral blood mononuclear cells (PBMCs), sampled when the disease was refractory, from a patient treated with antithyroid drugs. The sequence came from a female donor with Graves disease. DNA of the CDR3: TGTGCCAGCAGGGACCAGGGGGACACTGAAGCTTTCTTT. Encoded protein: CASRDQGDTEAFF.